Below are 19 T cell receptor beta chains sequenced from a single sample in a study of blood T cell repertoires in COVID-19. Profiling relied on immunoSEQ multiplex PCR, and the TCRdb table lists in-frame clones only, not all of them. The data show 30,000 to 50,000 clones, roughly 85% seen once. Sequenced sample: peripheral blood. These receptors were taken from a man aged 55 to 70 with acute or convalescent COVID-19.

The chain is built from TRBV2 and TRBJ1-2; D is ambiguous. V gave up 6 bases and J gave up 7 bases, with 12 bases separating them. Germline V gives CDR1 SNHLY, CDR2 FYNNEI. This CDR3 contains 12 residues. Here the CDR3 reads CASSARAGGYTF. The CDR3 DNA reads as TGTGCCAGCAGCGCAAGGGCGGGTGGCTACACCTTC.

This sequence joins TRBV7-8 and TRBJ2-3, with a weak D call TRBD1 (6 bases). The CDR3 extends over 15 amino acids. Germline CDR1 reads SGHVS; CDR2 reads FQNEAQ. Trimming removed 3 bases from V and 8 bases from J, with 18 bases in between. The DNA for the CDR3 is TGTGCCAGCAGCTTCCCGGGACACCTCAAGGGTACGCAGTATTTT. Its translation is CASSFPGHLKGTQYF. The full variable domain, in which reference TRBV7-8 and TRBJ2-3 provide the parts outside the CDR3, is GAGVSQSPRYKVAKRGQDVALRCDPISGHVSLFWYQQALGQGPEFLTYFQNEAQLDKSGLPSDRFFAERPEGSVSTLKIQRTQQEDSAVYLCASSFPGHLKGTQYFGPGTRLTVL.

The rearrangement joins TRBV6-6 to TRBJ2-5; 8 nucleotides match TRBD1. The trim removed 5 bases at V and 4 bases at J, leaving 6 bases unmatched. The germline V gene encodes CDR1 MNHNY and CDR2 SVGAGI (reference sequence). The CDR3 runs 14 residues. CDR3 sequence: CASSPSDRGETQYF. CDR3 DNA: TGTGCCAGCAGTCCTAGCGACAGGGGAGAGACCCAGTACTTC.

For this clone: One end of the junction fails to match germline, which may point to a read error. The chain combines TRBV7-7 with TRBJ2-1, with 7 bases matching TRBD1. Germline CDR1 and CDR2: SSHAT and FNYEAQ (reference sequence). CDR3 size: 13 residues. CDR3 coding DNA: TGTGCTAGCAGCCCAGGGGGTGCAGGTGAGCAGTTCTTC. It translates to CASSPGGAGEQFF.

V gene TRBV11-2 combines with J gene TRBJ2-3, with TRBD2 matching over 7 bases. CDR3 size: 15 residues. CDR1 and CDR2 (germline): SGHAT, FQNNGV. Losses at the gene ends were 1 base for V and 8 bases for J; bases not matched to a gene: 9. CDR3 protein: CASSLAPGRGGTQYF. The CDR3 nucleotides read TGTGCCAGCAGCTTAGCGCCGGGACGCGGGGGTACGCAGTATTTT.

The rearrangement joins TRBV4-2 to TRBJ1-3; tentative D call: TRBD1 (6 bases). Trimming stripped 1 base from V and 2 bases from J, with 9 bases between. This CDR3 is 15 amino acids long. Germline CDR1 and CDR2: LGHNA and YNFKEQ. In DNA form, the CDR3 reads TGTGCCAGCAGCCAAGGGTCAGGGGCTGGAAACACCATATATTTT. Encoded protein: CASSQGSGAGNTIYF.

The chain couples TRBV7-2 to TRBJ2-7; TRBD1 aligns across 7 bases. Germline assignment: CDR1 SGHTA and CDR2 FQGNSA. With V trimmed by 5 bases and J by 3 bases, 10 bases remained unmatched. The CDR3 has 15 amino acids. The CDR3 region is CASSKGGRGVYEQYF. CDR3 bases: TGTGCCAGCAGCAAAGGGGGCAGGGGAGTCTACGAGCAGTACTTC.

The gene calls are TRBV7-3 and TRBJ2-1; perhaps TRBD2 as D (6 bases). CDR3 length: 13 residues. Per germline, CDR1 SGHTA and CDR2 FQGTGA. Deletions cut 5 bases from V and 5 bases from J, with 10 bases between. The CDR3 DNA is TGTGCCAGCAGCCCCGGGACTGACAATGAGCAGTTCTTC. Its translation: CASSPGTDNEQFF.

Details on this clone: One junction end does not reproduce the germline sequence, and a read error may be involved. Here the CDR3 reads CASSLGLTGWETQYF. CDR3 in DNA: TGTGCTAGCAGCTTAGGACTCACGGGGTGGGAGACCCAGTACTTC. The rearrangement links TRBV7-7 to TRBJ2-5; weak D call: TRBD2 (5 bases). The CDR3 runs 15 residues. CDR1 SSHAT and CDR2 FNYEAQ come from the germline V gene (reference sequence). Full variable domain (missing parts from reference TRBV7-7 and TRBJ2-5): GAGVSQSPRYKVTKRGQDVTLRCDPISSHATLYWYQQALGQGPEFLTYFNYEAQPDKSGLPSDRFSAERPEGSISTLTIQRTEQRDSAMYRCASSLGLTGWETQYFGPGTRLLVL.

This clone appeared a few times. The rearrangement uses TRBV6-5 and TRBJ2-2; the D is unclear. Germline V gene lookup returns CDR1 MNHEY and CDR2 SVGAGI. The CDR3 extends over 13 amino acids. The V gene lost 8 bases and the J gene lost 4 bases, with 11 bases spanning the gap. CDR3 DNA sequence: TGTGCCAGCTTCTTAGGAGTCACCGGGGAGCTGTTTTTT. Amino acid sequence: CASFLGVTGELFF.

The chain joins TRBV19 to TRBJ2-3; 7 nucleotides line up with TRBD2. CDR3 length: 15 residues. Germline lookup yields CDR1 LNHDA and CDR2 SQIVND (reference sequence). V lost 5 bases to trimming and J lost 2 bases; unmatched junction nucleotides: 7. The CDR3 DNA reads as TGTGCCAGTAGTCGGGCTAGCGGCCCCACAGATACGCAGTATTTT. This encodes CASSRASGPTDTQYF.

Turning to this clone: In the same sample, other DNA sequences code for this CDR3. The chain employs TRBV5-1 and TRBJ1-2; TRBD1 matches 10 bases. The CDR3 sequence is 13 residues long. J lost 7 bases, V lost 3 bases, and 3 bases had no gene match. Germline CDR1 and CDR2: SGHRS and YFSETQ. CDR3 bases: TGCGCCAGCAGCTCGGGACAGGGGATTGGCTACACCTTC. Residues: CASSSGQGIGYTF.

Details on this clone: Lacking the conserved final phenylalanine or tryptophan, this CDR3 likely reflects a read error. The limits of the CDR3 on the DNA are not certain, so only TCRdb's listed CDR3 is given. The chain employs TRBV20-1 and TRBJ1-4. The CDR3 spans 11 residues, counting both ends. Germline loops: CDR1 DFQATT, CDR2 SNEGSKA (reference sequence). CDR3 in amino acids: CSARDPPASGA.

The CDR3: CASSQDPATSGGANTQYF. The CDR3 DNA reads as TGCGCCAGCAGCCAAGACCCAGCGACTAGCGGGGGGGCAAATACGCAGTATTTT. The chain recombines TRBV4-3 with TRBJ2-3, with 14 bases that match TRBD2. Trimming cost V 0 bases and J 7 bases; bases outside gene matches: 9. CDR3 length equals 18 residues. Per germline, CDR1 LGHNA and CDR2 YSLEER.

The chain carries TRBV7-3 and TRBJ2-2; 8 bases map to TRBD1. From germline, CDR1 is SGHTA and CDR2 FQGTGA. The ends lost 4 bases at V and 0 bases at J; junction bases unmatched: 4. The CDR3 consists of 16 residues. The CDR3 is CASSSMTGANTGELFF. In DNA, the CDR3 is TGTGCCAGCAGCTCAATGACAGGGGCGAACACCGGGGAGCTGTTTTTT. Complete variable domain (other parts from reference TRBV7-3 and TRBJ2-2): GAGVSQTPSNKVTEKGKYVELRCDPISGHTALYWYRQSLGQGPEFLIYFQGTGAADDSGLPNDRFFAVRPEGSVSTLKIQRTERGDSAVYLCASSSMTGANTGELFFGEGSRLTVL.

This clone was counted a few times. CDR3: CASRLGTNNEQFF. CDR3 DNA: TGTGCCAGCAGACTAGGGACAAACAATGAGCAGTTCTTC. V and J are TRBV7-2 and TRBJ2-1, with a weak D call TRBD1 (6 bases). There are 13 residues in the CDR3. V was cut by 6 bases and J by 5 bases, with 11 bases left in between. Germline assignment: CDR1 SGHTA and CDR2 FQGNSA.

The chain has TRBV7-9 and TRBJ2-3; tentatively, D is TRBD1 (6 bases). Trimming took off 8 bases at V and 3 bases at J, with 12 bases between the two ends. The CDR3 runs 13 residues. Germline lookup yields CDR1 SEHNR and CDR2 FQNEAQ (reference sequence). Here the CDR3 DNA reads TGTGCCAGCTCGACAGGATTGACAGATACGCAGTATTTT. Amino acids: CASSTGLTDTQYF. The variable domain in full, completed from reference TRBV7-9 and TRBJ2-3, reads DTGVSQNPRHKITKRGQNVTFRCDPISEHNRLYWYRQTLGQGPEFLTYFQNEAQLEKSRLLSDRFSAERPKGSFSTLEIQRTEQGDSAMYLCASSTGLTDTQYFGPGTRLTVL.

The chain couples TRBV11-2 to TRBJ2-2; 9 nucleotides agree with TRBD2. The CDR3 is made up of 16 amino acids. The germline CDR1 and CDR2 sequences are SGHAT and FQNNGV. J lost 0 bases, V lost 3 bases, and 2 bases had no gene match. The CDR3 nucleotides are TGTGCCAGCAGCTTGTCTAGCGGGGCGAACACCGGGGAGCTGTTTTTT. This gives the protein CASSLSSGANTGELFF.

The chain joins TRBV2 to TRBJ1-5, with 7 positions matching TRBD1. This CDR3 has 16 residues. Germline assignment: CDR1 SNHLY and CDR2 FYNNEI. J was trimmed by 4 bases and V by 6 bases; bases with no gene match: 12. This CDR3 reads CASSPTRDSENQPQHF. In nucleotides, the CDR3 is TGTGCCAGCAGCCCTACCCGGGACAGTGAGAATCAGCCCCAGCATTTT.